Sequencing of this TCR beta chain was carried out in a study of blood T cell repertoires in COVID-19. About the study: Researchers got acute and convalescent COVID-19 samples from the United States, Italy and Spain.

This CDR3 region has 14 residues. Germline loops: CDR1 SNHLY, CDR2 FYNNEI. After removal of 3 bases from V and 13 bases from J, the junction contained 11 bases not matched to a gene. Libraries were prepared by immunoSEQ multiplex PCR; TCRdb keeps only in-frame clonotypes and omits some of them. The data hold tens of thousands of clones, with roughly 80% observed a single time. This chain connects TRBV2 to TRBJ2-1; TRBD2 aligns across 8 bases. The sample taken for sequencing was peripheral blood. This TCR was sampled from a human donor in a cohort sampled during active COVID-19. CDR3 bases: TGTGCCAGCAGTGAGGGGATACCGGGGGGGCCACAGTTCTTC. Protein sequence: CASSEGIPGGPQFF. The variable domain in full, completed from reference TRBV2 and TRBJ2-1, reads EPEVTQTPSHQVTQMGQEVILRCVPISNHLYFYWYRQILGQKVEFLVSFYNNEISEKSEIFDDQFSVERPDGSNFTLKIRSTKLEDSAMYFCASSEGIPGGPQFFGPGTRLTVL.